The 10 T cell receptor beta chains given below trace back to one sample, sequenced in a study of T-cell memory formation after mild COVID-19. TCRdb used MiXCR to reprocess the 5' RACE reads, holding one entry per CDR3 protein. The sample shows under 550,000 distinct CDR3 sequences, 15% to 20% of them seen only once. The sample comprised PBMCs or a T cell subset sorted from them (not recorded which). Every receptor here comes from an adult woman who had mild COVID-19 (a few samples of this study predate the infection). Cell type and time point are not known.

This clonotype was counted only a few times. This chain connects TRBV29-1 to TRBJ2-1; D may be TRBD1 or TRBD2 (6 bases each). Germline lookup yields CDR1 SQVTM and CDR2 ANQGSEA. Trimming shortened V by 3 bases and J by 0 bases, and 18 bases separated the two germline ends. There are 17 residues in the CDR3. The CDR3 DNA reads TGCAGCGTTGAGGGAGGACAGCCGTCCATCTCCTACAATGAGCAGTTCTTC. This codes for CSVEGGQPSISYNEQFF.

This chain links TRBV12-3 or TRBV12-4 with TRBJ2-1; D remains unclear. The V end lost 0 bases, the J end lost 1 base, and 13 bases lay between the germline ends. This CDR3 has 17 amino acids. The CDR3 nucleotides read TGTGCCAGCAGTTTAGCCTCACGGTGGGTTTCCTACAATGAGCAGTTCTTC. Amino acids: CASSLASRWVSYNEQFF.

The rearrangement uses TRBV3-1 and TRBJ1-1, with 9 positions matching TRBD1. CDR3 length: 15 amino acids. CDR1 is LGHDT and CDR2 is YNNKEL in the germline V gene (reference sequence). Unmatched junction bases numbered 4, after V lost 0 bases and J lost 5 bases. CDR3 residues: CASSQEQGARTEAFF. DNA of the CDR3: TGTGCCAGCAGCCAAGAACAGGGGGCGCGTACTGAAGCTTTCTTT. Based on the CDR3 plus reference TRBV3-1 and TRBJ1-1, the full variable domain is DTAVSQTPKYLVTQMGNDKSIKCEQNLGHDTMYWYKQDSKKFLKIMFSYNNKELIINETVPNRFSPKSPDKAHLNLHINSLELGDSAVYFCASSQEQGARTEAFFGQGTRLTVV.

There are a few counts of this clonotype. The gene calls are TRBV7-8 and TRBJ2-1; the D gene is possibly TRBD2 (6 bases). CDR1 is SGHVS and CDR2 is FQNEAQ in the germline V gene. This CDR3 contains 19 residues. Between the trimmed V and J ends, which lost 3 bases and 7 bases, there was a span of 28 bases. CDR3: CASSFSFRVRGSRGNEQFF. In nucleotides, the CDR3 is TGTGCCAGCAGCTTCTCCTTTAGGGTGCGCGGGTCCCGGGGGAATGAGCAGTTCTTC.

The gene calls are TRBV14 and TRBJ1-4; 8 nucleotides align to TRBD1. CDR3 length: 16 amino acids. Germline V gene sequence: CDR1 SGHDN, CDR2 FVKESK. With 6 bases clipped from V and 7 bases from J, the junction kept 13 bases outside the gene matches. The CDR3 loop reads CASSPYQGAIGEKLFF. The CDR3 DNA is TGTGCCAGCAGTCCCTACCAGGGGGCGATCGGTGAAAAACTGTTTTTT.

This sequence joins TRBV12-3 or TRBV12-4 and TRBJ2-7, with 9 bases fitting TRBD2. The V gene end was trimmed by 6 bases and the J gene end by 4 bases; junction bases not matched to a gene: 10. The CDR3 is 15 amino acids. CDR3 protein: CASSRGRGGRYEQYF. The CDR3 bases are TGTGCCAGCAGCCGCGGGCGGGGGGGCAGGTACGAGCAGTACTTC.

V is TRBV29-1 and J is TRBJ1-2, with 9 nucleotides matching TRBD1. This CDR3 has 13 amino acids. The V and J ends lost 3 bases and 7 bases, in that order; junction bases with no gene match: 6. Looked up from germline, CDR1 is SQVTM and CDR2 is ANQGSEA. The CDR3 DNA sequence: TGCAGCGTTGAGTATGGGGGACAGGGTGGCTACACCTTC. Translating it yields CSVEYGGQGGYTF.

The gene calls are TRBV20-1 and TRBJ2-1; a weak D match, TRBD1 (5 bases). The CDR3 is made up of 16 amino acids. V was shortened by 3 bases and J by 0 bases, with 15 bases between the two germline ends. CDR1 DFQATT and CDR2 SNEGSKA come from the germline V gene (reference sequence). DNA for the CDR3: TGCAGTGCTAGTACCATCACAGGCTACTCCTACAATGAGCAGTTCTTC. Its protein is CSASTITGYSYNEQFF.

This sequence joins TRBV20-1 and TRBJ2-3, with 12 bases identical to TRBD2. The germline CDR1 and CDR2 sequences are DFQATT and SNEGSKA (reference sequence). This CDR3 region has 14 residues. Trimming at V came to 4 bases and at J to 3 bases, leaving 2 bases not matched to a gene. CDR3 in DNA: TGCAGTGCTACTCTAGCGGGGGGGACAGATACGCAGTATTTT. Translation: CSATLAGGTDTQYF.

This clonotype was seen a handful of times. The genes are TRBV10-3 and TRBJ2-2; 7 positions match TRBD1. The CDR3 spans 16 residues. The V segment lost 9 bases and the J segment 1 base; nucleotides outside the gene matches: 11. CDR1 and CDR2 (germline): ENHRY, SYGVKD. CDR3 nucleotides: TGTGCCATAGCCGCGTTCGGACAGGAGAACACCGGGGAGCTGTTTTTT. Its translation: CAIAAFGQENTGELFF.